This T cell receptor beta chain was observed in a study of PD-1 blockade in classical Hodgkin lymphoma. Study findings and constraints: Why repertoires differed is undefined; disease activity or prior therapy possibly contributed. At baseline, newly diagnosed patients reportedly showed less TCR diversity than healthy donors. By cycle point C4D1, TCR diversity had risen significantly in CD4+ cells (but not CD8+ cells).

The time point: cycle 4 day 1 (C4D1), after less than seven weeks of nivolumab. Every patient relapsed after autologous stem cell transplantation, and brentuximab vedotin exposure varied. Patients showed best responses of complete response, partial response or progressive disease. About this clone: As yet, its antigen is unknown.

The V end was cut by 6 bases, the J end by 8 bases, with 11 bases between. The germline CDR1 and CDR2 sequences are KGHSH and LQKENI. The CDR3 sequence is 12 residues long. Clones were read by immunoSEQ multiplex PCR, and TCRdb kept only the in-frame ones, dropping some. The sample records tens of thousands of clones, roughly 73% being singletons. The source is a human donor with classical Hodgkin lymphoma. The sequencing used peripheral blood mononuclear cells (PBMCs), collected before the fourth cycle of nivolumab. The rearrangement joins TRBV18 to TRBJ2-1; the D gene is possibly TRBD1 (5 bases). The CDR3 sequence: CASSPWGDEQFF. CDR3 nucleotides: TGTGCCAGCTCCCCCTGGGGCGATGAGCAGTTCTTC.